This entry lists 32 T cell receptor beta chains sequenced from one sample in a study of T cells in Graves' hyperthyroidism and ophthalmopathy. RNA transcripts yielded amplified TCR beta CDR3 regions. RT-PCR in the first round (using the HTBI primer set) targeted the TCR CDR3. TCRdb called the multiplex PCR reads again in MiXCR, with one record for every CDR3 protein. Here the sample spans about 600,000 distinct CDR3 sequences, about a sixth being singletons. Sequencing was done on a sample of blood. Receptors originate from a middle-aged woman with Graves' ophthalmopathy.

As concerns this clonotype: A much larger clonotype is one base distant, so this may be a read error. This sequence joins TRBV7-2 and TRBJ2-1, with TRBD1 identical over 7 bases. Germline CDR1 SGHTA, CDR2 FQGNSA. This CDR3 region has 14 residues. The chain's CDR3 is CASSLRGPGNEQSF. The CDR3 nucleotides are TGTGCCAGCAGCTTGAGGGGGCCGGGAAATGAGCAGTCCTTC.

This clonotype was detected a few times. The rearrangement links TRBV6-1 to TRBJ2-5; perhaps TRBD2 as D (7 bases). Germline V gives CDR1 MNHNS, CDR2 SASEGT. V lost 2 bases to trimming and J lost 2 bases, with 12 bases between them. This CDR3 has 15 amino acids. The CDR3 bases are TGTGCCAGCAGTGAAAGGGGGGGTCTTCAAGAGACCCAGTACTTC. Encoded protein: CASSERGGLQETQYF.

This clonotype was seen once. This sequence joins TRBV10-3 and TRBJ1-1; 8 positions agree with TRBD1. The junction had 4 bases not matched to a gene; V was cut back by 6 bases and J by 1 base. Germline V gene data show CDR1 as ENHRY and CDR2 as SYGVKD. This CDR3 is 14 amino acids long. The CDR3 sequence: CAIRQGASNTEAFF. CDR3 bases: TGTGCCATCAGGCAGGGGGCCTCGAACACTGAAGCTTTCTTT.

The chain is built from TRBV24-1 and TRBJ1-1; the match to TRBD1 covers 7 bases. The CDR3 sequence is 14 residues long. With 5 bases clipped from V and 10 bases from J, the junction kept 12 bases outside the gene matches. The germline V gene encodes CDR1 KGHDR and CDR2 SFDVKD. The CDR3 reads CATSAPDRQHGAFF. As DNA, the CDR3 is TGTGCCACCAGTGCCCCGGACAGGCAACATGGAGCTTTCTTT.

Concerning this clonotype: An end of the junction does not agree with germline; a read error may underlie this. The chain has TRBV12-3 or TRBV12-4 and TRBJ1-2, with TRBD1 matching over 9 bases. This CDR3 is 13 amino acids long. The CDR3 DNA reads as TGTGCCAGCGGTTTAGGGACAGGGTTTGGCTACACCTTC. Residues: CASGLGTGFGYTF.

The table lists this clonotype with a few counts. The CDR3 is CASSSGTSEFGLEQYF. The CDR3 DNA follows: TGTGCCAGCAGCTCCGGGACTAGCGAATTTGGGCTCGAGCAGTACTTC. The J gene is TRBJ2-7, the V gene TRBV12-3 or TRBV12-4; 10 nucleotides match TRBD2. The CDR3 sequence is 16 residues long. V shed 6 bases and J 6 bases; nucleotides not matched to a gene: 14.

The V gene is TRBV25-1, the J gene TRBJ2-2, with D possibly being TRBD1 (6 bases). Trimming took off 4 bases at V and 5 bases at J, with 14 bases between the two ends. Looked up from germline, CDR1 is MGHDK and CDR2 is SYGVNS. The CDR3 has 15 residues. CDR3 bases: TGTGCCAGCAGTGGAAGGGGGTATGGGACCGGGGAGCTGTTTTTT. This codes for CASSGRGYGTGELFF.

This clonotype was seen many times. The rearrangement joins TRBV28 to TRBJ2-1, with D uncertain. Germline loops: CDR1 MDHEN, CDR2 SYDVKM. V lost 1 base, J lost 7 bases, and 8 bases lay in between. The CDR3 runs 13 residues. The CDR3 region is CASSLSLGNEQFF. The CDR3 DNA reads as TGTGCCAGCAGTTTATCCCTGGGGAATGAGCAGTTCTTC.

The V and J genes are TRBV5-6 and TRBJ2-5; 10 positions match TRBD2. CDR3 length equals 17 residues. The trim removed 0 bases at V and 1 base at J, leaving 6 bases unmatched. CDR1 and CDR2 from the germline V gene are SGHDT and YYEEEE. The CDR3 sequence is CASSLDALAGVQETQYF. In nucleotides, the CDR3 is TGTGCCAGCAGCTTGGACGCGCTAGCGGGGGTCCAAGAGACCCAGTACTTC.

V usage is TRBV14 and J usage is TRBJ2-7; 9 bases fit TRBD1. CDR3 length equals 15 residues. V was pared by 3 bases and J by 5 bases, with 8 bases of the junction left unmatched. Germline values: CDR1 SGHDN, CDR2 FVKESK. CDR3 nucleotides: TGTGCCAGCAGCCATCGTCCCGGGACAGGGAACGAGCAGTACTTC. Its protein is CASSHRPGTGNEQYF.

The chain joins TRBV5-8 to TRBJ1-1; 7 positions match TRBD1. The CDR3 length is 13 residues. The germline V gene has CDR1 SGHTS and CDR2 YDEGEE. J gave up 4 bases and V 7 bases, and 7 bases lay outside the gene matches. The CDR3 DNA reads as TGTGCCAGCGGTGACAGGGACGGCACTGAAGCTTTCTTT. Protein product: CASGDRDGTEAFF.

Ten or more counts support this clonotype. The V call is TRBV30, the J call TRBJ2-1; no definite D call. From germline, CDR1 is GTSNPN and CDR2 SVGIG (reference sequence). V lost 5 bases to trimming and J lost 0 bases, with 8 bases between them. The CDR3 is 13 amino acids. The CDR3 sequence: CAWSTSSYNEQFF. The CDR3 nucleotides read TGTGCCTGGTCGACCAGCTCCTACAATGAGCAGTTCTTC.

This clonotype was observed many times. The chain combines TRBV2 with TRBJ1-1; D perhaps matches TRBD1 (6 bases). The CDR3 loop spans 15 amino acids. Germline loops: CDR1 SNHLY, CDR2 FYNNEI. V was cut by 5 bases and J by 4 bases, with 17 bases left in between. CDR3 in amino acids: CASSPTGLWGTEAFF. CDR3 DNA: TGTGCCAGCAGTCCAACAGGGTTGTGGGGCACTGAAGCTTTCTTT. The variable domain in full, with the rest retrieved from reference TRBV2 and TRBJ1-1, is EPEVTQTPSHQVTQMGQEVILRCVPISNHLYFYWYRQILGQKVEFLVSFYNNEISEKSEIFDDQFSVERPDGSNFTLKIRSTKLEDSAMYFCASSPTGLWGTEAFFGQGTRLTVV.

The sample holds a few counts of this clonotype. The V gene is TRBV20-1, the J gene TRBJ2-5; TRBD2 agrees at 7 bases. The V gene end was trimmed by 0 bases and the J gene end by 5 bases; junction bases not matched to a gene: 9. The CDR3 covers 15 residues. Germline V lookup: CDR1 DFQATT, CDR2 SNEGSKA (reference sequence). CDR3 coding DNA: TGCAGTGCTAGAGATCCGAGGGACGGGGGGGAGACCCAGTACTTC. Translating gives CSARDPRDGGETQYF.

This clonotype was seen repeatedly, ten times or more. The chain recombines TRBV20-1 with TRBJ2-1; TRBD1 aligns across 7 bases. V was pared by 3 bases and J by 5 bases, with 13 bases of the junction left unmatched. Germline CDR1 DFQATT, CDR2 SNEGSKA (reference sequence). The length of the CDR3 is 16 residues. The CDR3 DNA reads TGCAGTGCTAGCGTCAGGGGGTCCTTCCGCAACAATGAGCAGTTCTTC. It codes for CSASVRGSFRNNEQFF.

This clonotype has at least ten counts. The rearrangement links TRBV5-1 to TRBJ2-1; TRBD1 matches 8 bases. Trimming at V came to 4 bases and at J to 5 bases, leaving 5 bases not matched to a gene. There are 14 residues in the CDR3. Germline V lookup: CDR1 SGHRS, CDR2 YFSETQ. The CDR3 DNA reads TGCGCCAGCAGCACCGGACAGGGAAACAATGAGCAGTTCTTC. Its translation is CASSTGQGNNEQFF.

This clonotype was seen many times. The chain recombines TRBV30 with TRBJ2-1; D is perhaps TRBD2 (6 bases). Germline V gives CDR1 GTSNPN, CDR2 SVGIG (reference sequence). This CDR3 is 15 amino acids long. Trimming stripped 5 bases from V and 4 bases from J, with 18 bases between. CDR3 loop: CAWVPGTASYNEQFF. CDR3 bases: TGTGCCTGGGTGCCCGGGACTGCCTCATACAATGAGCAGTTCTTC.

A note on this clonotype: A much larger clone differs by one base, so this may be a read error. The chain couples TRBV11-2 to TRBJ2-3; 8 bases line up with TRBD2. The length of the CDR3 is 17 residues. The germline V gene encodes CDR1 SGHAT and CDR2 FQNNGV. In DNA form, the CDR3 reads TGTGCCAGCAGCTTTATTCATCCAGCGGGGGACTCAGATGCGCAGTATTTT. Translated, it gives CASSFIHPAGDSDAQYF.

Many counts were recorded for this clonotype. This chain links TRBV11-2 with TRBJ2-3, with D perhaps TRBD2 (6 bases). In germline, CDR1 is SGHAT, CDR2 FQNNGV. V was cut by 1 base and J by 1 base, with 12 bases left in between. The CDR3 runs 16 residues. The CDR3 here is CASSLGRGGGTDTQYF. CDR3 bases: TGTGCCAGCAGCTTAGGGAGGGGCGGAGGCACAGATACGCAGTATTTT. Full variable domain (outside the CDR3, taken from reference TRBV11-2 and TRBJ2-3): EAGVAQSPRYKIIEKRQSVAFWCNPISGHATLYWYQQILGQGPKLLIQFQNNGVVDDSQLPKDRFSAERLKGVDSTLKIQPAKLEDSAVYLCASSLGRGGGTDTQYFGPGTRLTVL.

Many counts were recorded for this clonotype. The V and J genes are TRBV11-1 and TRBJ1-1; weak D call: TRBD1 (6 bases). Trimming cost V 1 base and J 4 bases, with 19 bases left between them. Germline V gives CDR1 SGHAT, CDR2 FQDESV (reference sequence). This CDR3 region has 17 residues. The CDR3 sequence: CASSLVGGPIGVTEAFF. DNA of the CDR3: TGTGCCAGCAGCTTAGTGGGGGGGCCCATTGGCGTCACTGAAGCTTTCTTT.

This clonotype was detected a few times. The V and J genes are TRBV19 and TRBJ2-1; D is possibly TRBD1 (5 bases). This CDR3 is built from 16 residues. Per germline, CDR1 LNHDA and CDR2 SQIVND (reference sequence). The ends were cut back, 4 bases at V and 2 bases at J, with 15 bases in the middle. DNA of the CDR3: TGTGCCAGTAGTACCTGGGTTAGGGGTCCCTACAATGAGCAGTTCTTC. Encoded protein: CASSTWVRGPYNEQFF. The full variable domain, its missing parts supplied by reference TRBV19 and TRBJ2-1, is DGGITQSPKYLFRKEGQNVTLSCEQNLNHDAMYWYRQDPGQGLRLIYYSQIVNDFQKGDIAEGYSVSREKKESFPLTVTSAQKNPTAFYLCASSTWVRGPYNEQFFGPGTRLTVL.

Only a few counts were recorded for this clonotype. The V gene is TRBV18, the J gene TRBJ2-1; D might be TRBD1 (5 bases). This CDR3 is built from 14 residues. V shed 4 bases and J shed 4 bases, with 11 bases lying between them. Germline CDR1 and CDR2: KGHSH and LQKENI. CDR3 in DNA: TGTGCCAGCTCACAAGGGGCAGAGTACAATGAGCAGTTCTTC. Amino acid sequence: CASSQGAEYNEQFF.

This clonotype was found a few times. The chain has TRBV30 and TRBJ1-1; D is undetermined. This CDR3 is 13 amino acids long. Between the trimmed V and J ends, which lost 7 bases and 4 bases, there was a span of 16 bases. Germline V CDR1 and CDR2: GTSNPN, SVGIG (reference sequence). CDR3 region: CASAWASGTEAFF. Here the CDR3 DNA reads TGTGCCTCTGCTTGGGCCTCCGGCACTGAAGCTTTCTTT.

This clonotype appeared a few times. The genes are TRBV5-5 and TRBJ2-2, with 11 bases that match TRBD2. The CDR3 contains 17 residues. After removal of 3 bases from V and 1 base from J, the junction contained 5 bases not matched to a gene. Looked up from germline, CDR1 is SGHKS and CDR2 is YYEKEE (reference sequence). CDR3 DNA: TGTGCCAGCAGCTCCGGTCTAGCGGGAGGGAACACCGGGGAGCTGTTTTTT. This sequence encodes CASSSGLAGGNTGELFF.

Concerning this clonotype: Here the CDR3 omits its conserved ending phenylalanine or tryptophan, so a read error is the likely source. The chain has TRBV5-1 and TRBJ2-7; 9 bases are a match to TRBD2. The ends lost 4 bases at V and 3 bases at J; junction bases unmatched: 5. Germline V gives CDR1 SGHRS, CDR2 YFSETQ. The CDR3 loop spans 14 amino acids. The CDR3 spells CASSAGTSIYEQYL. CDR3 sequence (DNA): TGCGCCAGCAGCGCCGGGACTAGCATCTACGAGCAGTACCTC.

This clonotype came up many times. This chain links TRBV11-2 with TRBJ1-1, with D unclear. Trimming stripped 4 bases from V and 2 bases from J, with 5 bases between. The length of the CDR3 is 12 residues. Germline CDR1 and CDR2: SGHAT and FQNNGV. CDR3 protein: CASSYDNTEAFF. Written as DNA, the CDR3 is TGTGCCAGCAGCTATGACAACACTGAAGCTTTCTTT.

Ten or more counts support this clonotype. The chain joins TRBV5-1 to TRBJ2-1; maybe TRBD1 (6 bases). CDR3 length: 13 amino acids. Trimming pared 8 bases from V and 4 bases from J, leaving 13 bases between. Germline V gene lookup returns CDR1 SGHRS and CDR2 YFSETQ. The CDR3 sequence: CASSGVTYNEQFF. The CDR3 DNA is TGCGCCAGTTCAGGGGTTACATACAATGAGCAGTTCTTC.

This chain links TRBV5-1 with TRBJ2-7; D is undetermined. With 1 base removed from V and 2 bases from J, the gap between germline ends came to 10 bases. Germline V gives CDR1 SGHRS, CDR2 YFSETQ. The CDR3 loop spans 14 amino acids. The CDR3: CASSLHLGPYEQYF. CDR3 nucleotide sequence: TGCGCCAGCAGCTTGCACTTGGGCCCCTACGAGCAGTACTTC.

This clonotype was counted between two and nine times. The chain has TRBV28 and TRBJ2-2; D not certain. The CDR3 is made up of 15 amino acids. Trimming cost V 5 bases and J 1 base, with 11 bases left between them. Looked up from germline, CDR1 is MDHEN and CDR2 is SYDVKM. The CDR3 here is CASSEVTENTGELFF. CDR3 bases: TGTGCCAGCAGTGAGGTCACCGAGAACACCGGGGAGCTGTTTTTT.

This clonotype was seen a few times. CDR3 protein: CASSQDQWVSEQFF. In DNA form, the CDR3 reads TGTGCCAGCAGCCAAGATCAGTGGGTGAGTGAGCAGTTCTTC. The chain recombines TRBV14 with TRBJ2-1; no firm D call. Trimming took 0 bases from V and 9 from J, leaving 12 bases between them. Looked up from germline, CDR1 is SGHDN and CDR2 is FVKESK. The CDR3 runs to 14 residues.

This clonotype was recorded many times. This chain links TRBV11-2 with TRBJ1-5; TRBD1 matches 8 bases. The CDR3 is 13 residues long. Germline CDR1 reads SGHAT; CDR2 reads FQNNGV. After removal of 2 bases from V and 6 bases from J, the junction contained 0 bases not matched to a gene. CDR3 nucleotides: TGTGCCAGCAGCTTAACAGGGGGTCAGCCCCAGCATTTT. This translates into CASSLTGGQPQHF.

This clonotype was picked up many times. The chain recombines TRBV5-1 with TRBJ2-1; 14 bases agree with TRBD2. Germline V gene sequence: CDR1 SGHRS, CDR2 YFSETQ. CDR3 length: 22 residues. V lost 1 base, J lost 0 bases, and 15 bases stayed unmatched. The CDR3 bases are TGCGCCAGCAGCTTGCCGATAACCGGGACTAGCGGGAGTTGGGGCTCCTACAATGAGCAGTTCTTC. Its protein product is CASSLPITGTSGSWGSYNEQFF.